Listed below are T cell receptor beta chains from one sample, sequenced in a study of cytomegalovirus exposure and HLA in healthy donors. Only in-frame clones appear in the TCRdb table, and some are missing; sequencing was by immunoSEQ multiplex PCR. The sample lists roughly 70,000 clones; over 85% were seen once. Source material: PBMCs. These receptor sequences come from a man aged 18 to 29 in good health and CMV-seropositive. CDR3s include the opening cysteine and the closing phenylalanine or tryptophan. The order of the fields is CDR3 DNA, CDR3 protein, clone size, D gene, J gene, V gene. The D gene is left open where the match is weak. Rows give clone size only sometimes, using once, few, many, or a class for an expanded clone.

CDR3 DNA: TGTGCCAGCAGTCTTCCTCAGGGGTTTTCAGAAAAGCCCCAGCATTTT
CDR3 protein: CASSLPQGFSEKPQHF
clone size: -
D gene: -
J gene: TRBJ1-5
V gene: TRBV28

CDR3 DNA: TGCGCCAGCAGCCGGCGGACAGGGGGTGTGGGCGAGCAGTACTTC
CDR3 protein: CASSRRTGGVGEQYF
clone size: -
D gene: TRBD1
J gene: TRBJ2-7
V gene: TRBV5-1

CDR3 DNA: TGCGCCAGCAGCTTGGCCTCCACCGGGACAGGGGGCAATGAGCAGTTCTTC
CDR3 protein: CASSLASTGTGGNEQFF
clone size: -
D gene: TRBD1
J gene: TRBJ2-1
V gene: TRBV5-1

CDR3 DNA: TGTGCCAGCAGCCCCTTGGAAACAGGGGCCTACGAGCAGTACTTC
CDR3 protein: CASSPLETGAYEQYF
clone size: -
D gene: TRBD1
J gene: TRBJ2-7
V gene: TRBV7-9

CDR3 DNA: TGTGCCAGCACTACTTCCAGGGGGGCCTACAATGAGCAGTTCTTC
CDR3 protein: CASTTSRGAYNEQFF
clone size: -
D gene: -
J gene: TRBJ2-1
V gene: TRBV28

CDR3 DNA: TGTGCCAGCAAGGGGCCTAGGCGGGAGGACATTCAGTACTTC
CDR3 protein: CASKGPRREDIQYF
clone size: -
D gene: TRBD2
J gene: TRBJ2-4
V gene: TRBV2

CDR3 DNA: TGTGCCAGCAGTTCGCTAGAGGGATACAATGAGCAGTTCTTC
CDR3 protein: CASSSLEGYNEQFF
clone size: -
D gene: -
J gene: TRBJ2-1
V gene: TRBV27

CDR3 DNA: TGTGCCAGCAGTTCCGGGACAAAAGAGACCCAGTACTTC
CDR3 protein: CASSSGTKETQYF
clone size: once
D gene: -
J gene: TRBJ2-5
V gene: TRBV27

CDR3 DNA: TGTGCCAGCAGTCGACAAGTGAACACTGAAGCTTTCTTT
CDR3 protein: CASSRQVNTEAFF
clone size: -
D gene: -
J gene: TRBJ1-1
V gene: TRBV11-3

CDR3 DNA: TGTGCCAGCAGCTTGGGCCCAGCGGGGCGAAGGGATACGCAGTATTTT
CDR3 protein: CASSLGPAGRRDTQYF
clone size: -
D gene: TRBD2
J gene: TRBJ2-3
V gene: TRBV5-6

CDR3 DNA: TGCAGCGTTCGGCGGGTCAGCTCCTACGAGCAGTACTTC
CDR3 protein: CSVRRVSSYEQYF
clone size: -
D gene: -
J gene: TRBJ2-7
V gene: TRBV29-1

CDR3 DNA: TGTGCCAGCAACTCGTTAGCGGGATCGACTGAAGCTTTCTTT
CDR3 protein: CASNSLAGSTEAFF
clone size: -
D gene: -
J gene: TRBJ1-1
V gene: TRBV11-2

CDR3 DNA: TGTGCCAGCAGTCCCAGCGGGACAGGGGGTGGGAATGAGCAGTTCTTC
CDR3 protein: CASSPSGTGGGNEQFF
clone size: -
D gene: TRBD1
J gene: TRBJ2-1
V gene: TRBV28

CDR3 DNA: TGTGCCAGCAGCGTCTCGGGACAGCTAGAAAAACTGTTTTTT
CDR3 protein: CASSVSGQLEKLFF
clone size: -
D gene: TRBD1
J gene: TRBJ1-4
V gene: TRBV9

CDR3 DNA: TGTGCCAGAAGCTTGCAGAACACTGAAGCTTTCTTT
CDR3 protein: CARSLQNTEAFF
clone size: once
D gene: -
J gene: TRBJ1-1
V gene: TRBV5-3

CDR3 DNA: TGTGCCAGCAGCGTTAGCGGGGGAATGGCAGATACGCAGTATTTT
CDR3 protein: CASSVSGGMADTQYF
clone size: -
D gene: TRBD2
J gene: TRBJ2-3
V gene: TRBV9

CDR3 DNA: TGTGCCAGTAGTCCTAGCGGGCCCTACGAGCAGTACTTC
CDR3 protein: CASSPSGPYEQYF
clone size: -
D gene: TRBD2
J gene: TRBJ2-7
V gene: TRBV19

CDR3 DNA: TGTGCCAGCATCCATGCTAATCTGGAAGCTTTCTTT
CDR3 protein: CASIHANLEAFF
clone size: once
D gene: -
J gene: TRBJ1-1
V gene: TRBV6-6

CDR3 DNA: TGCGCCAGCAGCTTGAATACTGTTCTCAATGAGCAGTTCTTC
CDR3 protein: CASSLNTVLNEQFF
clone size: -
D gene: -
J gene: TRBJ2-1
V gene: TRBV5-1

CDR3 DNA: TGTGCCATAGGGGGTGCTGGGGCCAACGTCCTGACTTTC
CDR3 protein: CAIGGAGANVLTF
clone size: -
D gene: -
J gene: TRBJ2-6
V gene: TRBV10-3

CDR3 DNA: TGTGCCATGCGGGACTCTTCCTACAATGAGCAGTTCTTC
CDR3 protein: CAMRDSSYNEQFF
clone size: once
D gene: -
J gene: TRBJ2-1
V gene: TRBV10-3

CDR3 DNA: TGTGCCTGGAGTGCCCTAGCGGAGTACAATGAGCAGTTCTTC
CDR3 protein: CAWSALAEYNEQFF
clone size: -
D gene: TRBD2
J gene: TRBJ2-1
V gene: TRBV30

CDR3 DNA: TGCGCCAGCAGCTTGGGGACAGGGTATTTCGGGGAGCTGTTTTTT
CDR3 protein: CASSLGTGYFGELFF
clone size: -
D gene: TRBD1
J gene: TRBJ2-2
V gene: TRBV5-1

CDR3 DNA: TGTGCCAGCTCACCACCGGGCTCAGGGGGCGACTATGGCTACACCTTC
CDR3 protein: CASSPPGSGGDYGYTF
clone size: -
D gene: TRBD1
J gene: TRBJ1-2
V gene: TRBV18

CDR3 DNA: TGTGCCAGCAGTTTACTCGACAGGGTTGGGACCAATGAGCAGTTCTTC
CDR3 protein: CASSLLDRVGTNEQFF
clone size: -
D gene: TRBD1
J gene: TRBJ2-1
V gene: TRBV27

CDR3 DNA: TGCAGTGTGCGGATCGGCGAAAAACTGTTTTTT
CDR3 protein: CSVRIGEKLFF
clone size: -
D gene: -
J gene: TRBJ1-4
V gene: TRBV20-1

CDR3 DNA: TGTGCCAGCAGTTCGCTAGCGGGTTTATACAATGAGCAGTTCTTC
CDR3 protein: CASSSLAGLYNEQFF
clone size: -
D gene: TRBD2
J gene: TRBJ2-1
V gene: TRBV27

CDR3 DNA: TGTGCCATCAGCCGGACTAGCGGTGCCTCCTACGAGCAGTACTTC
CDR3 protein: CAISRTSGASYEQYF
clone size: -
D gene: TRBD2
J gene: TRBJ2-7
V gene: TRBV10-3

CDR3 DNA: TGTGCCAGCAGGACGGGAGCCTCGTTAACCAACGTCCTGACTTTC
CDR3 protein: CASRTGASLTNVLTF
clone size: -
D gene: -
J gene: TRBJ2-6
V gene: TRBV28

CDR3 DNA: TGTGCCAGTAGTACGGTCGCTAGCGGTGCATACGAGCAGTACTTC
CDR3 protein: CASSTVASGAYEQYF
clone size: once
D gene: TRBD2
J gene: TRBJ2-7
V gene: TRBV19

CDR3 DNA: TGTGCCAGCAGCTTCACCGGGACAGGGGGCAATGAGCAGTTCTTC
CDR3 protein: CASSFTGTGGNEQFF
clone size: -
D gene: TRBD1
J gene: TRBJ2-1
V gene: TRBV9

CDR3 DNA: TGTGCCAGCACCGGACAGGGCACAGATACGCAGTATTTT
CDR3 protein: CASTGQGTDTQYF
clone size: -
D gene: TRBD1
J gene: TRBJ2-3
V gene: TRBV2

CDR3 DNA: TGCGCCAGCAGCTTGCAACCAGGGGACAACTACAATGAGCAGTTCTTC
CDR3 protein: CASSLQPGDNYNEQFF
clone size: -
D gene: -
J gene: TRBJ2-1
V gene: TRBV5-1

CDR3 DNA: TGTGCCAGCAGTTTCAGACTAGCGGGAGCGATGTACGAGCAGTACTTC
CDR3 protein: CASSFRLAGAMYEQYF
clone size: -
D gene: TRBD2
J gene: TRBJ2-7
V gene: TRBV28

CDR3 DNA: TGTGCCAGCAGCTTGGCCGCGGGACAGGCCTCTAAGGACTTC
CDR3 protein: CASSLAAGQASKDF
clone size: -
D gene: TRBD1
J gene: TRBJ2-7
V gene: TRBV5-4

CDR3 DNA: TGTGCCAGCAGCTTAGAACCGGGACTAGCGTTTGACGAGCAGTACTTC
CDR3 protein: CASSLEPGLAFDEQYF
clone size: -
D gene: TRBD2
J gene: TRBJ2-7
V gene: TRBV7-6

CDR3 DNA: TGTGCCAGCGATAGACGCCAACCGCTAGCGGGGCCCTACGAGCAGTACTTC
CDR3 protein: CASDRRQPLAGPYEQYF
clone size: -
D gene: -
J gene: TRBJ2-7
V gene: TRBV12-1

CDR3 DNA: TGTGCCAGCCTCAGGCGGGAGGGGAACTACGAGCAGTACTTC
CDR3 protein: CASLRREGNYEQYF
clone size: -
D gene: TRBD2
J gene: TRBJ2-7
V gene: TRBV6-5

CDR3 DNA: TGTGCCAGCAGCGGACAGGGATCGAACACTGAAGCTTTCTTT
CDR3 protein: CASSGQGSNTEAFF
clone size: -
D gene: TRBD1
J gene: TRBJ1-1
V gene: TRBV9

CDR3 DNA: TGTGCCAGCAGCTTAAACCCCGGGACTGGCAGGGATGGCTACACCTTC
CDR3 protein: CASSLNPGTGRDGYTF
clone size: once
D gene: -
J gene: TRBJ1-2
V gene: TRBV7-3

CDR3 DNA: TGTGCCAGCAGTTTGGGCCTTATAGGCACTGAAGCTTTCTTT
CDR3 protein: CASSLGLIGTEAFF
clone size: -
D gene: -
J gene: TRBJ1-1
V gene: TRBV27

CDR3 DNA: TGCGCCAGCTCCGGGACTAGCGGGAGTGGAGAGACCCAGTACTTC
CDR3 protein: CASSGTSGSGETQYF
clone size: -
D gene: TRBD2
J gene: TRBJ2-5
V gene: TRBV5-1

CDR3 DNA: TGTGCCAGCAGCTTAGGTCCTCGCACAGATACGCAGTATTTT
CDR3 protein: CASSLGPRTDTQYF
clone size: -
D gene: -
J gene: TRBJ2-3
V gene: TRBV13

CDR3 DNA: TGTGCCTGGAGTGTACCAGCGGGAAGGACCGGGGAGCTGTTTTTT
CDR3 protein: CAWSVPAGRTGELFF
clone size: once
D gene: TRBD2
J gene: TRBJ2-2
V gene: TRBV30

CDR3 DNA: TGCGCCAGCAGCATAGGACAGGGGGCTTACTCTAGCACAGATACGCAGTATTTT
CDR3 protein: CASSIGQGAYSSTDTQYF
clone size: once
D gene: TRBD1
J gene: TRBJ2-3
V gene: TRBV5-1

CDR3 DNA: TGTGCCATCAGTGAGTCGATAGGCAGGGGGCGGACAGATACGCAGTATTTT
CDR3 protein: CAISESIGRGRTDTQYF
clone size: once
D gene: TRBD1
J gene: TRBJ2-3
V gene: TRBV10-3

CDR3 DNA: TGTGCCAGCACCAGCGCCCGGGGTGCTACCTACGAGCAGTACTTC
CDR3 protein: CASTSARGATYEQYF
clone size: -
D gene: -
J gene: TRBJ2-7
V gene: TRBV6-6

CDR3 DNA: TGTGCCAGCTCACTCGGGACAGGGGGCAACTATGGCTACACCTTC
CDR3 protein: CASSLGTGGNYGYTF
clone size: once
D gene: TRBD1
J gene: TRBJ1-2
V gene: TRBV18

CDR3 DNA: TGTGCCAGCAGTTCTTGGACTAGCGGAGAGACCCAGTACTTC
CDR3 protein: CASSSWTSGETQYF
clone size: -
D gene: TRBD2
J gene: TRBJ2-5
V gene: TRBV11-3

CDR3 DNA: TGTGCCAGCTCACCACGGGGCGGGGAGGACACTGAAGCTTTCTTT
CDR3 protein: CASSPRGGEDTEAFF
clone size: -
D gene: -
J gene: TRBJ1-1
V gene: TRBV18

CDR3 DNA: TGTGCCAGCAGCCCTTTCAATCAGCCCCAGCATTTT
CDR3 protein: CASSPFNQPQHF
clone size: -
D gene: -
J gene: TRBJ1-5
V gene: TRBV7-8

CDR3 DNA: TGTGCCAGCAGTTACGTCGGGAGCTACAATGAGCAGTTCTTC
CDR3 protein: CASSYVGSYNEQFF
clone size: -
D gene: -
J gene: TRBJ2-1
V gene: TRBV6-5

CDR3 DNA: TGTGCCAGCAGCTTAGACCGAGAGACCCAGTACTTC
CDR3 protein: CASSLDRETQYF
clone size: -
D gene: -
J gene: TRBJ2-5
V gene: TRBV11-2

CDR3 DNA: TGTGCCAGCAGCTTAGGCATAGCGGGAGGTGGCTACAATGAGCAGTTCTTC
CDR3 protein: CASSLGIAGGGYNEQFF
clone size: -
D gene: TRBD2
J gene: TRBJ2-1
V gene: TRBV7-9

CDR3 DNA: TGTGCCAGCAGCTGGACTAGCGGGAGTTCTGAGCAGTTCTTC
CDR3 protein: CASSWTSGSSEQFF
clone size: -
D gene: TRBD2
J gene: TRBJ2-1
V gene: TRBV13

CDR3 DNA: TGTGCCAGCAGTGATAAGTCAGTTCAAGAGACCCAGTACTTC
CDR3 protein: CASSDKSVQETQYF
clone size: few
D gene: -
J gene: TRBJ2-5
V gene: TRBV2

CDR3 DNA: TGTGCCTCGTCACAGAGTGGCAATCAGCCCCAGCATTTT
CDR3 protein: CASSQSGNQPQHF
clone size: -
D gene: -
J gene: TRBJ1-5
V gene: TRBV7-9

CDR3 DNA: TGTGCCACCGGGGGGCGGACACCCTTCTCAGGGGAGCTGTTTTTT
CDR3 protein: CATGGRTPFSGELFF
clone size: -
D gene: -
J gene: TRBJ2-2
V gene: TRBV6-6

CDR3 DNA: TGTGCTAGTGGTTTGGTTATACTAGCGGGAGGGAGAACCGGGGAGCTGTTTTTT
CDR3 protein: CASGLVILAGGRTGELFF
clone size: -
D gene: TRBD2
J gene: TRBJ2-2
V gene: TRBV12-5

CDR3 DNA: TGTGCCAGCAGCTTAGATCGCGGTCTAGCGGGACCCTATAGGGCCGGGGAGCTGTTTTTT
CDR3 protein: CASSLDRGLAGPYRAGELFF
clone size: -
D gene: TRBD2
J gene: TRBJ2-2
V gene: TRBV11-3